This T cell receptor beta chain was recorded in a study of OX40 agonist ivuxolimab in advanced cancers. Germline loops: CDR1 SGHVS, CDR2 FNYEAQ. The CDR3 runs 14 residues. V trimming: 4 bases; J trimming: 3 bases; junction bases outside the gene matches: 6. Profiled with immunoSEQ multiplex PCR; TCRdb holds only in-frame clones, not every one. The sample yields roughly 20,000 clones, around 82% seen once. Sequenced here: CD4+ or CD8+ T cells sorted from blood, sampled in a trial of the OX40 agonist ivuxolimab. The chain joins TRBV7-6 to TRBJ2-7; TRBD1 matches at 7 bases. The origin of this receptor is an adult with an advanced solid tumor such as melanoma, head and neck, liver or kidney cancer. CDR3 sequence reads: CASSSQGNSYEQYF. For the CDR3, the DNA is TGTGCCAGCAGCTCACAGGGGAATAGCTACGAGCAGTACTTC.